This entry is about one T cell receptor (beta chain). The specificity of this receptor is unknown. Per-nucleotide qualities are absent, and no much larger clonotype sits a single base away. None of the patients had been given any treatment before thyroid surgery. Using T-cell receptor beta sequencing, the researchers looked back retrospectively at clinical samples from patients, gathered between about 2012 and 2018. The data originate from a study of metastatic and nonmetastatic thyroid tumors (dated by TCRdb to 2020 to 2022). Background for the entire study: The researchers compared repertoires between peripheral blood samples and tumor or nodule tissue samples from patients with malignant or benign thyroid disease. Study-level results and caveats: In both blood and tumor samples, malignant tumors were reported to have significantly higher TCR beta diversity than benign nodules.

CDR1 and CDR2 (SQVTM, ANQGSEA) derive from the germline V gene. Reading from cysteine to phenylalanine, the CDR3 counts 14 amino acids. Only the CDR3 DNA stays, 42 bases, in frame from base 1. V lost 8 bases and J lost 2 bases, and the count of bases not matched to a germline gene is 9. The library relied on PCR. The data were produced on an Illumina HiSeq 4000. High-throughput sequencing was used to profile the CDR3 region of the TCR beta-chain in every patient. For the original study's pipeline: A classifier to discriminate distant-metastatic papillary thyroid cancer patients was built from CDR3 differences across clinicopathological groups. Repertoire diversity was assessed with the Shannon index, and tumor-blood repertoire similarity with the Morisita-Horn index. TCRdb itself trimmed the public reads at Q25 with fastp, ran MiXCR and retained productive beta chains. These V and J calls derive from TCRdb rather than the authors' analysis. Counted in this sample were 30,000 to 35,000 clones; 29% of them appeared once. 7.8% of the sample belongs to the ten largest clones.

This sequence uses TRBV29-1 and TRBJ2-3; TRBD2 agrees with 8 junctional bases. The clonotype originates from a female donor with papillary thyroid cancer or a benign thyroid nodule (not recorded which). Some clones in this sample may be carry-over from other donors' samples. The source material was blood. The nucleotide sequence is TGCAGCCTTGCCGCGGGAGGAAACACAGATACGCAGTATTTT. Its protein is CSLAAGGNTDTQYF.